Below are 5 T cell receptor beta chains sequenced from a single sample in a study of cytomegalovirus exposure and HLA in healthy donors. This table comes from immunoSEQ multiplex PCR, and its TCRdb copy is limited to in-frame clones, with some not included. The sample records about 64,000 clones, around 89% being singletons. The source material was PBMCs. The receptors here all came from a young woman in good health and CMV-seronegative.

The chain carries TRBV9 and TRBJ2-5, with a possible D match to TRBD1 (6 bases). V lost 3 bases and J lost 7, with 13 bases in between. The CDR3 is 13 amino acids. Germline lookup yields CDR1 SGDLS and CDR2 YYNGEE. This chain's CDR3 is CASSEGDLGTQYF. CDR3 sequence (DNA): TGTGCCAGCAGCGAGGGGGACCTCGGGACCCAGTACTTC.

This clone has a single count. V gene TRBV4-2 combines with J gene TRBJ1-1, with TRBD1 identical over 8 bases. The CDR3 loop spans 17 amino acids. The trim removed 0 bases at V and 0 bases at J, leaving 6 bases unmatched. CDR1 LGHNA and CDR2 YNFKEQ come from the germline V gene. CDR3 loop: CASSQDGTGGVNTEAFF. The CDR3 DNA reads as TGTGCCAGCAGCCAAGATGGGACAGGAGGGGTGAACACTGAAGCTTTCTTT.

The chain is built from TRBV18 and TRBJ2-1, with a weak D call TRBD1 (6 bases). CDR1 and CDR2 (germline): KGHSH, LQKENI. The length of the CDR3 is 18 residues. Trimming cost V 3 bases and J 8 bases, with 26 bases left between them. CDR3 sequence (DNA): TGTGCCAGCTCACCGGGTGTCGGGACAACCGAAAGGGGGTATGAGCAGTTCTTC. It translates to CASSPGVGTTERGYEQFF.

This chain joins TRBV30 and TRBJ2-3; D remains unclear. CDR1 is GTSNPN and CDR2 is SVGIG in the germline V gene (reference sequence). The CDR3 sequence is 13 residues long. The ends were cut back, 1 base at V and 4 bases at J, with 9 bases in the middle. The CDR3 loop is CAWSGVSSDTQYF. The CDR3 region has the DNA TGTGCCTGGAGTGGCGTTAGTTCAGATACGCAGTATTTT.

CDR3 nucleotides: TGTGCCAGCAGCTCGACTAGCGGGAGTGGATACGAGCAGTACTTC. Its protein product is CASSSTSGSGYEQYF. The chain carries TRBV11-2 and TRBJ2-7; 12 bases agree with TRBD2. This CDR3 has 15 amino acids. V trimming: 4 bases; J trimming: 4 bases; junction bases outside the gene matches: 5. Germline lookup yields CDR1 SGHAT and CDR2 FQNNGV.